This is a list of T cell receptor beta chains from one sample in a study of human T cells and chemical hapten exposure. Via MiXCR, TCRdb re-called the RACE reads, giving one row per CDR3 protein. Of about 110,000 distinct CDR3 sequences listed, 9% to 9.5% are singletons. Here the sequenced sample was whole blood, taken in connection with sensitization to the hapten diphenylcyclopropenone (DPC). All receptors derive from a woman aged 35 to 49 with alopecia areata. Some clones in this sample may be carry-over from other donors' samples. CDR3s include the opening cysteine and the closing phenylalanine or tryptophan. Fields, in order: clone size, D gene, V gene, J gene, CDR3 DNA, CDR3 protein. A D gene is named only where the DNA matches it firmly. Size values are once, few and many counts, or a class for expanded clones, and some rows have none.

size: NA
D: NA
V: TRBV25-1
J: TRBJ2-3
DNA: TGTGCCAGCAGTGAATACCGGACAGCGAGCACAGATACGCAGTATTTT
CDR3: CASSEYRTASTDTQYF

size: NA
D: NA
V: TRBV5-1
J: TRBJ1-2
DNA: TGCGCCAGCAGCTTGGCAGGGACAGGCTACACCTTC
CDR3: CASSLAGTGYTF

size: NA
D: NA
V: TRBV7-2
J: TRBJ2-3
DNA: TGTGCCAGCAGCCCGGGGGGCAGGGGAGATACGCAGTATTTT
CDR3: CASSPGGRGDTQYF

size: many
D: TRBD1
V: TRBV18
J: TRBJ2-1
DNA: TGTGCCAGCTCACCCCAGGGGGACTCCTACAATGAGCAGTTCTTC
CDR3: CASSPQGDSYNEQFF

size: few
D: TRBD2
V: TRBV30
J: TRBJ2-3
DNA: TGTGCCTGGAGTGCCCAAGCGGGGGGGCCGACAGATACGCAGTATTTT
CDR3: CAWSAQAGGPTDTQYF

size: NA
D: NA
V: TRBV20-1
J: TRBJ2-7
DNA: TGCAGTGCTAGAGATACGATATCCCACGAGCAGTACTTC
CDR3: CSARDTISHEQYF

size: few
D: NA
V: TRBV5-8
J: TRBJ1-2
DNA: TGTGCCAGCAGGGTGGACAGACCCAGAGGCTACACCTTC
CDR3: CASRVDRPRGYTF

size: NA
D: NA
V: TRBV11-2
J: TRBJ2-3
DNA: TGTGCCAGCAGTTCCGAGGGACGGGGTAATACGCAGTATTTT
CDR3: CASSSEGRGNTQYF

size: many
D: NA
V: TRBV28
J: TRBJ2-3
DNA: TGTGCCAGCAGTACGGGGGCTTCGAGCACAGATACGCAGTATTTT
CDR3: CASSTGASSTDTQYF

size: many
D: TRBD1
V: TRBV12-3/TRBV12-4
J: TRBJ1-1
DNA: TGTGCCAGCAGCCATTCGACAGGGACCTCACGGGCTTTCTTT
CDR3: CASSHSTGTSRAFF

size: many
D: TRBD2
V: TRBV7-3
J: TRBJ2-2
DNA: TGTGCCAGCAGCTCGCGGGCTCTAGCGGGGGTCGGTACCGGGGAGCTGTTTTTT
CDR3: CASSSRALAGVGTGELFF

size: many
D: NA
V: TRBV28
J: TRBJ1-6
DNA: TGTGCCAGCACCCTTCCCCAGGGATCTTCTAGGACTAGGAATTCACCCCTCCACTTT
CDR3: CASTLPQGSSRTRNSPLHF

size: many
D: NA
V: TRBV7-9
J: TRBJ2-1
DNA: TGTGCCAGCAGCTTAGGTTCGCACTCCCTGTACAATGAGCAGTTCTTC
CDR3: CASSLGSHSLYNEQFF

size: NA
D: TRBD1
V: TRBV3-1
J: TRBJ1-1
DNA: TGTGCCAGCAGCCAAGGTGGGTTGGCAGGGGGCCTCCCTGAAGCTTTCTTT
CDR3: CASSQGGLAGGLPEAFF

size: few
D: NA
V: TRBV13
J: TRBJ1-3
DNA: TGTGCCAGCAGCCCGGCGGCATTCTCTGGAAACACCATATATTTT
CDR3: CASSPAAFSGNTIYF

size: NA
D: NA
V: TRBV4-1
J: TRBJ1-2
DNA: TGCGCCAGCAGCCAAGCGCAGCGGGTTAACTATGGCTACACCTTC
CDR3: CASSQAQRVNYGYTF

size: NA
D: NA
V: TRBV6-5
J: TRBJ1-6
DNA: TGTGCCAGCAGTTATCAGTTCTCCTATAATTCACCCCTCCACTTT
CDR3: CASSYQFSYNSPLHF

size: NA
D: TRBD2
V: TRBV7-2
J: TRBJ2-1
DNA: TGTGCCAGCAGCTTAGTTAGCGGGGGGACCCTGTACAATGAGCAGTTCTTC
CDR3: CASSLVSGGTLYNEQFF

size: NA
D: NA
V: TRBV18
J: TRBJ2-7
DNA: TGTGCCAGCTCACCACCGAACGGCGGCTACGAGCAGTACTTC
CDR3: CASSPPNGGYEQYF

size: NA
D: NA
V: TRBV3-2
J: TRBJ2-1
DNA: TGCGCAGCGGGCGGGGGGAATGGTGAGCAGTTCTTC
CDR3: CAAGGGNGEQFF

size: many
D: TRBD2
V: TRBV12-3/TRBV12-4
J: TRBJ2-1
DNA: TGTGCCAGCAGTTTGTATAGCGGGGGGACAGCCTACAATGAGCAGTTCTTC
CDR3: CASSLYSGGTAYNEQFF

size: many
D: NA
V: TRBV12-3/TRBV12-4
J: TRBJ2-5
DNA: TGTGCCAGCAGTCTAGGGGGTCGTCGATCTCAAGAGACCCAGTACTTC
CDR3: CASSLGGRRSQETQYF

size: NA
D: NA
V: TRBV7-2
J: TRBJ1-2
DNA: TGTGCCAGCAGCCCCGGACAGAGCAATGGCTACACCTTC
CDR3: CASSPGQSNGYTF

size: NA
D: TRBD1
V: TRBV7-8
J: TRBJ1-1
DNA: TGTGCCAGCAGCAAACCCTCCGGGACAGGGGGAGAAGCTTTCTTT
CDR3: CASSKPSGTGGEAFF

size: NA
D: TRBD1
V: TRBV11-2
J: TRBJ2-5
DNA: TGTGCCAGCAGCTTAGTACAGGGGCCCCTCCTGCAAGAGACCCAGTACTTC
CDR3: CASSLVQGPLLQETQYF

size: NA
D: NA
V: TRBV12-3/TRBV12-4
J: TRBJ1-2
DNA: TGTGCCAGCAGCCCCGGACGGGGCTATGGCTACACCTTC
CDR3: CASSPGRGYGYTF

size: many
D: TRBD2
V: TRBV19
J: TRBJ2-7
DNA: TGTGCCAGTAGTATGAAAGCGGGGGGCTATAACGCCTACGAGCAGTACTTC
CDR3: CASSMKAGGYNAYEQYF

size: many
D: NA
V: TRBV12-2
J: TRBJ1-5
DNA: TGTGCAAGTCGCTTAGCGGGGGTCAATCAGCCCCAGCATTTT
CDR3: CASRLAGVNQPQHF